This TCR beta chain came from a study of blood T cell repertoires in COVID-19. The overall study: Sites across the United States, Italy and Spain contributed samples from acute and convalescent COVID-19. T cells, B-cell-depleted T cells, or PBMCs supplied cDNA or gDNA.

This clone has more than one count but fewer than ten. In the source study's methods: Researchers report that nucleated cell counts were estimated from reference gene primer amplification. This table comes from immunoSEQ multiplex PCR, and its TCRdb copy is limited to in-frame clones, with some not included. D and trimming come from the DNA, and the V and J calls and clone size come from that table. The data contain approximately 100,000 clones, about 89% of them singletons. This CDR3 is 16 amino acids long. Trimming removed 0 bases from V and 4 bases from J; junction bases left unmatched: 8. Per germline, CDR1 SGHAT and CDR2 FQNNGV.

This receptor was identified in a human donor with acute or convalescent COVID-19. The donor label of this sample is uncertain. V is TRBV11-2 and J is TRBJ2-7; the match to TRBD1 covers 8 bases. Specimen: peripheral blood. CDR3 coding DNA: TGTGCCAGCAGCTTAGATTTCGGCAGGGGGCAATACGAGCAGTACTTC. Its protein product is CASSLDFGRGQYEQYF.